The 31 T cell receptor beta chains below all came from one sample that was sequenced in a study of blood T cell repertoires in COVID-19. Sequencing was performed with immunoSEQ multiplex PCR; in TCRdb, only in-frame clones are kept and a portion is missing. Of some 150,000 clones detected, around 87% appear once; the ten largest clones hold roughly 7%. The sample taken for sequencing was peripheral blood. The receptors originated from a woman of 80 years or more in a cohort sampled during active or convalescent COVID-19.

This chain joins TRBV2 and TRBJ2-7, with D tentatively TRBD1 (5 bases). The V end was cut by 2 bases, the J end by 6 bases, with 20 bases between. The CDR3 loop spans 16 amino acids. From germline, CDR1 is SNHLY and CDR2 FYNNEI. This CDR3 reads CASSETLGQIQVEQYV. CDR3 in DNA: TGTGCCAGCAGTGAAACGCTTGGACAAATACAAGTCGAGCAGTACGTC.

Here the CDR3 reads CASSSQRNTEAFF. CDR3 DNA: TGTGCCAGCAGTTCTCAGCGGAACACTGAAGCTTTCTTT. The rearrangement joins TRBV13 to TRBJ1-1; D uncertain. V was shortened by 6 bases and J by 1 base, with 9 bases between the two germline ends. Germline V CDR1 and CDR2: PRHDT, FYEKMQ (reference sequence). This CDR3 comprises 13 residues.

This sequence joins TRBV4-1 and TRBJ1-5; the D gene is possibly TRBD1 (5 bases). Trimming removed 4 bases at V and 1 base at J, with 17 bases between. The CDR3 spans 17 residues. Looked up from germline, CDR1 is MGHRA and CDR2 is YSYEKL. CDR3 amino acids: CASSPTTWEGSNQPQHF. In DNA, the CDR3 is TGCGCCAGCAGCCCGACGACCTGGGAGGGGAGCAATCAGCCCCAGCATTTT.

This chain joins TRBV28 and TRBJ2-7, with 7 bases identical to TRBD2. Germline V lookup: CDR1 MDHEN, CDR2 SYDVKM. The CDR3 consists of 15 residues. V trimming: 6 bases; J trimming: 2 bases; junction bases outside the gene matches: 10. CDR3: CASRSQRGGAYEQYF. The CDR3 DNA is TGTGCCAGCAGGTCCCAGCGCGGGGGAGCCTACGAGCAGTACTTC.

The chain links TRBV5-5 to TRBJ1-1; tentative D call: TRBD1 (5 bases). Germline CDR1 and CDR2: SGHKS and YYEKEE (reference sequence). This CDR3 contains 14 residues. The V end was cut by 0 bases, the J end by 5 bases, with 11 bases between. CDR3 coding DNA: TGTGCCAGCAGCTTGGCACACGGGGGTACTGAAGCTTTCTTT. Its translation is CASSLAHGGTEAFF. Full variable domain (remainder filled in from reference TRBV5-5 and TRBJ1-1): DAGVTQSPTHLIKTRGQQVTLRCSPISGHKSVSWYQQVLGQGPQFIFQYYEKEERGRGNFPDRFSARQFPNYSSELNVNALLLGDSALYLCASSLAHGGTEAFFGQGTRLTVV.

The chain combines TRBV27 with TRBJ1-1; D might be TRBD1 (6 bases). CDR1 is MNHEY and CDR2 is SMNVEV in the germline V gene (reference sequence). The CDR3 is 14 amino acids. The ends were cut back, 1 base at V and 3 bases at J, with 9 bases in the middle. CDR3 residues: CASSLWSGDTEAFF. CDR3 sequence (DNA): TGTGCCAGCAGTTTATGGTCAGGGGACACTGAAGCTTTCTTT.

V and J are TRBV30 and TRBJ1-4; D call uncertain. Germline V CDR1 and CDR2: GTSNPN, SVGIG (reference sequence). The V end was cut by 2 bases, the J end by 2 bases, with 9 bases between. The CDR3 sequence is 14 residues long. The CDR3 region is CAWSTHNTNEKLFF. CDR3 DNA: TGTGCCTGGAGTACACATAACACTAATGAAAAACTGTTTTTT. Full variable domain (rest looked up from reference TRBV30 and TRBJ1-4): SQTIHQWPATLVQPVGSPLSLECTVEGTSNPNLYWYRQAAGRGLQLLFYSVGIGQISSEVPQNLSASRPQDRQFILSSKKLLLSDSGFYLCAWSTHNTNEKLFFGSGTQLSVL.

This chain joins TRBV10-3 and TRBJ2-3; 8 bases are shared with TRBD1. Trimming took 6 bases from V and 3 from J; bases not matched to a gene: 11. The CDR3 spans 16 residues. The germline V gene encodes CDR1 ENHRY and CDR2 SYGVKD. CDR3 sequence reads: CAIRAGTGIGTDTQYF. DNA for the CDR3: TGTGCCATCAGGGCCGGGACAGGAATTGGGACAGATACGCAGTATTTT.

CDR3 sequence (DNA): TGTGCCAGCTCACCACCGATGGGGGGGAACAATGAGCAGTTCTTC. Its translation is CASSPPMGGNNEQFF. The V call is TRBV18, the J call TRBJ2-1; 7 bases align to TRBD2. Germline CDR1 KGHSH, CDR2 LQKENI. Losses at the gene ends were 0 bases for V and 5 bases for J; bases not matched to a gene: 4. This CDR3 has 15 residues. Drawing the rest from reference TRBV18 and TRBJ2-1, the complete variable domain is NAGVMQNPRHLVRRRGQEARLRCSPMKGHSHVYWYRQLPEEGLKFMVYLQKENIIDESGMPKERFSAEFPKEGPSILRIQQVVRGDSAAYFCASSPPMGGNNEQFFGPGTRLTVL.

V and J are TRBV19 and TRBJ1-2, with 7 bases fitting TRBD1. CDR1 is LNHDA, CDR2 SQIVND, per germline (reference sequence). The ends lost 4 bases at V and 7 bases at J; junction bases unmatched: 3. The CDR3 extends over 12 amino acids. CDR3 sequence: CASSTYRGGYTF. CDR3 DNA sequence: TGTGCCAGTAGTACGTACAGGGGTGGCTACACCTTC.

The gene calls are TRBV28 and TRBJ1-2, with D perhaps matching TRBD1 (5 bases). The CDR3 is 14 amino acids. V was shortened by 3 bases and J by 2 bases, with 10 bases between the two germline ends. Looked up from germline, CDR1 is MDHEN and CDR2 is SYDVKM. CDR3 DNA: TGTGCCAGCAGTTTGACAGTCTCCAACTATGGCTACACCTTC. Translation: CASSLTVSNYGYTF.

V and J are TRBV11-3 and TRBJ2-5; 10 bases map to TRBD1. Trimming took 5 bases from V and 5 from J; bases not matched to a gene: 8. Germline V gene sequence: CDR1 SGHNT, CDR2 YENEEA. The CDR3 length is 15 residues. CDR3 nucleotide sequence: TGTGCCAGCAGCCAGACAGGGGGCGTTCAGGAGACCCAGTACTTC. As protein: CASSQTGGVQETQYF. Full variable domain (outside the CDR3, taken from reference TRBV11-3 and TRBJ2-5): EAGVVQSPRYKIIEKKQPVAFWCNPISGHNTLYWYLQNLGQGPELLIRYENEEAVDDSQLPKDRFSAERLKGVDSTLKIQPAELGDSAVYLCASSQTGGVQETQYFGPGTRLLVL.

The chain is built from TRBV29-1 and TRBJ1-2, with TRBD1 matching 11 bases. The ends lost 7 bases at V and 3 bases at J; junction bases unmatched: 7. The CDR3 is 14 amino acids. Looked up from germline, CDR1 is SQVTM and CDR2 is ANQGSEA. The DNA for the CDR3 is TGCAGCGCCACACGGGGACAGGGGGACTATGGCTACACCTTC. It yields the protein CSATRGQGDYGYTF.

V usage is TRBV27 and J usage is TRBJ1-2; no clear D. This CDR3 contains 13 residues. V dropped 0 bases and J dropped 5 bases, with 7 bases sitting between them. Per germline, CDR1 MNHEY and CDR2 SMNVEV (reference sequence). In DNA form, the CDR3 reads TGTGCCAGCAGTTTATCGGGAGCATATGGCTACACCTTC. It yields the protein CASSLSGAYGYTF.

The count of this clone is one. V gene TRBV11-2 combines with J gene TRBJ2-5, with 11 bases fitting TRBD2. Trimming at V came to 2 bases and at J to 3 bases, leaving 5 bases not matched to a gene. The CDR3 contains 16 residues. CDR1 and CDR2 from the germline V gene are SGHAT and FQNNGV. CDR3 bases: TGTGCCAGCAGCTTAATCGTAGCGGGGGGGAAAGAGACCCAGTACTTC. Encoded protein: CASSLIVAGGKETQYF.

This clone was observed once. The chain employs TRBV2 and TRBJ1-5; D possibly corresponds to TRBD1 (6 bases). Trimming removed 7 bases at V and 5 bases at J, with 21 bases between. The CDR3 has 16 amino acids. CDR1 is SNHLY and CDR2 is FYNNEI in the germline V gene. The CDR3 bases are TGTGCCAGCACCCATCTAGGGGACACGTACTATCAGCCCCAGCATTTT. Encoded protein: CASTHLGDTYYQPQHF.

A remark on this clone: Other DNA sequences in the same sample also yield this CDR3. The chain links TRBV7-9 to TRBJ1-5; D is perhaps TRBD1 (5 bases). Trimming removed 3 bases from V and 0 bases from J, with 12 bases in between. The CDR3 runs to 16 residues. Germline lookup yields CDR1 SEHNR and CDR2 FQNEAQ (reference sequence). CDR3: CASSFWGSNSNQPQHF. The CDR3 nucleotides are TGTGCCAGCAGCTTTTGGGGCAGTAATAGCAATCAGCCCCAGCATTTT.

This chain links TRBV6-5 with TRBJ2-1; D is undetermined. CDR3 length equals 15 residues. Germline assignment: CDR1 MNHEY and CDR2 SVGAGI. Trimming took 6 bases from V and 0 from J, leaving 12 bases between them. This CDR3 reads CASRKRRLSYNEQFF. CDR3 DNA: TGTGCCAGCAGGAAAAGAAGACTCTCCTACAATGAGCAGTTCTTC.

The chain couples TRBV11-2 to TRBJ1-2, with a weak D call TRBD1 (6 bases). The length of the CDR3 is 16 residues. Per the germline V gene, CDR1 is SGHAT and CDR2 is FQNNGV. V was cut by 5 bases and J by 5 bases, with 21 bases left in between. CDR3 bases: TGTGCCAGCAGCCCATGGACAGCTCCGAGGGGGTATGGCTACACCTTC. This codes for CASSPWTAPRGYGYTF.

This clone was observed a single time. The chain has TRBV7-2 and TRBJ2-3, with D maybe TRBD2 (5 bases). The ends were cut back, 5 bases at V and 2 bases at J, with 11 bases in the middle. Per the germline V gene, CDR1 is SGHTA and CDR2 is FQGNSA. This CDR3 comprises 14 residues. CDR3 in DNA: TGTGCCAGCAGCGGCGGACTGCACACAGATACGCAGTATTTT. Its protein is CASSGGLHTDTQYF.

V is TRBV7-9 and J is TRBJ2-3; 8 nucleotides match TRBD2. V shed 5 bases, J shed 2 bases, and the junction held 9 bases outside the gene matches. Germline V CDR1 and CDR2: SEHNR, FQNEAQ (reference sequence). The CDR3 totals 16 residues. The CDR3 DNA reads TGTGCCAGCAGCCCCACCGCGGGGGGACCCACAGATACGCAGTATTTT. Its translation: CASSPTAGGPTDTQYF.

This clone has just one count. The same CDR3 is also encoded by other DNA sequences in this sample. The chain employs TRBV14 and TRBJ1-1, with a possible D match to TRBD1 (5 bases). The CDR3 sequence is 13 residues long. V lost 2 bases to trimming and J lost 2 bases, with 6 bases between them. Germline V gene sequence: CDR1 SGHDN, CDR2 FVKESK. The CDR3 DNA sequence: TGTGCCAGCAGCCAACAGGGAAACACTGAAGCTTTCTTT. Protein: CASSQQGNTEAFF.

The table lists this clone with a count of one. The V gene is TRBV4-1, the J gene TRBJ1-2; D perhaps matches TRBD1 (6 bases). The V end was cut by 0 bases, the J end by 2 bases, with 13 bases between. CDR1 is MGHRA and CDR2 is YSYEKL in the germline V gene. The CDR3 is 16 residues long. In DNA, the CDR3 is TGCGCCAGCAGCCAAGATCTGGGACACGCCAACTATGGCTACACCTTC. Translated, it gives CASSQDLGHANYGYTF.

The chain uses TRBV28 and TRBJ1-5, with a possible D match to TRBD1 (6 bases). V lost 5 bases and J 2 bases, leaving 10 bases between the germline ends. Germline-derived CDR1 and CDR2 are MDHEN and SYDVKM. This CDR3 comprises 14 residues. The CDR3 nucleotides read TGTGCCAGCAGTACAGGGCCCGGCAATCAGCCCCAGCATTTT. This sequence encodes CASSTGPGNQPQHF. Using reference TRBV28 and TRBJ1-5 for the parts outside the CDR3, the full variable domain is DVKVTQSSRYLVKRTGEKVFLECVQDMDHENMFWYRQDPGLGLRLIYFSYDVKMKEKGDIPEGYSVSREKKERFSLILESASTNQTSMYLCASSTGPGNQPQHFGDGTRLSIL.

V and J are TRBV5-1 and TRBJ1-1, with D possibly being TRBD1 (5 bases). The CDR3 consists of 14 residues. Trimming took 3 bases from V and 1 from J, leaving 10 bases between them. Germline lookup yields CDR1 SGHRS and CDR2 YFSETQ. This CDR3 is CASSSPDRNTEAFF. CDR3 nucleotide sequence: TGCGCCAGCAGCTCACCCGACAGGAACACTGAAGCTTTCTTT.

The chain combines TRBV6-5 with TRBJ1-2; possible D gene TRBD1, 6 bases. Germline V gene data show CDR1 as MNHEY and CDR2 as SVGAGI. The germline V and J ends were trimmed by 7 bases and 4 bases, with 16 bases remaining between them. This CDR3 spans 14 amino acids. CDR3 sequence: CASTPQGQIYGYTF. The DNA for the CDR3 is TGTGCCAGCACCCCCCAGGGGCAGATCTATGGCTACACCTTC.

The genes are TRBV7-9 and TRBJ2-2; 8 bases are a match to TRBD2. The V gene end was trimmed by 2 bases and the J gene end by 4 bases; junction bases not matched to a gene: 0. The length of the CDR3 is 14 residues. CDR1 and CDR2 (germline): SEHNR, FQNEAQ (reference sequence). CDR3 nucleotides: TGTGCCAGCAGCTTACTAGCGGGCACCGGGGAGCTGTTTTTT. The encoded protein is CASSLLAGTGELFF. Full variable domain (rest looked up from reference TRBV7-9 and TRBJ2-2): DTGVSQNPRHKITKRGQNVTFRCDPISEHNRLYWYRQTLGQGPEFLTYFQNEAQLEKSRLLSDRFSAERPKGSFSTLEIQRTEQGDSAMYLCASSLLAGTGELFFGEGSRLTVL.

The chain couples TRBV3-1 (or the pseudogene TRBV3-2) to TRBJ2-2; 9 bases are shared with TRBD1. J gave up 4 bases and V 5 bases, and 5 bases lay outside the gene matches. From germline, CDR1 is LGHDT and CDR2 YNNKEL (reference sequence). The CDR3 totals 15 residues. The chain's CDR3 is CASSFGTGTTGELFF. DNA for the CDR3: TGTGCCAGCAGCTTCGGGACAGGGACCACCGGGGAGCTGTTTTTT.

The V and J genes are TRBV27 and TRBJ2-6, with a tentative D call TRBD1 (6 bases). The V end lost 8 bases, the J end lost 0 bases, and 20 bases lay between the germline ends. The CDR3 length is 18 residues. The V gene's germline CDR1 is MNHEY and CDR2 SMNVEV (reference sequence). CDR3 nucleotide sequence: TGTGCCAGCCGACAGGAACAGGGACGTTACTCTGGGGCCAACGTCCTGACTTTC. Translating gives CASRQEQGRYSGANVLTF.

The rearrangement uses TRBV7-8 and TRBJ2-7; TRBD1 agrees at 7 bases. The CDR3 consists of 15 residues. Germline V lookup: CDR1 SGHVS, CDR2 FQNEAQ. The V and J ends lost 1 base and 3 bases, in that order; junction bases with no gene match: 6. The CDR3 nucleotides are TGTGCCAGCAGCTTAGTGACAGGGATAGGCTACGAGCAGTACTTC. This codes for CASSLVTGIGYEQYF.

This clone came up a few times. The gene calls are TRBV6-5 and TRBJ1-4; a possible D gene is TRBD1 (6 bases). Germline V gene data show CDR1 as MNHEY and CDR2 as SVGAGI. The CDR3 extends over 15 amino acids. Deletions cut 0 bases from V and 6 bases from J, with 11 bases between. CDR3 coding DNA: TGTGCCAGCAGTTACTCCCCGACAGGAGATGAAAAACTGTTTTTT. It encodes CASSYSPTGDEKLFF.